The clone carrying this T cell receptor (beta chain) has a handful of counts. This record belongs to a study of CD8+CD57+ T cells in acquired aplastic anemia. Looking at the study overall: For CD4+ cells, healthy donors had an average of about 10.8 million reads.

According to the study, genomic DNA was the template for TCR beta VDJ and CDR3 profiling. TCRdb used MiXCR to reprocess the reads, holding one entry per CDR3 protein. The table lists approximately 170,000 distinct CDR3 sequences, approximately 49% of them singletons, with roughly 15% in the top ten. The CDR3 totals 16 residues. Germline loops: CDR1 MGHDK, CDR2 SYGVNS. The V segment lost 4 bases and the J segment 6 bases; nucleotides outside the gene matches: 9. The chain has TRBV25-1 and TRBJ2-3; TRBD2 aligns across 11 bases. The sequenced sample was sorted CD4+, CD8+, or CD8+CD57+ T cells (not recorded which) from PBMCs. The sequence was collected from a human donor in good health, serving as a control. DNA of the CDR3: TGTGCCAGCAGTGGGAGTAGCGGGGGGGCTCTGGATACGCAGTATTTT. Its protein product is CASSGSSGGALDTQYF.